What follows are 13 T cell receptor beta chains derived from one specimen sequenced in a study of T cells after yellow fever vaccination. TCRdb ran MiXCR on the 5' RACE reads and lists one entry per CDR3 protein. The sample contains 350,000 or so distinct CDR3 sequences, roughly 8.3% of which appear only once. The sample here was PBMCs, taken about 49 days after the first yellow fever vaccination. These receptors originate from a man younger than 30 who received the YFV17D yellow fever vaccine.

The chain carries TRBV7-2 and TRBJ2-7; unclear D gene. Trimming cost V 1 base and J 0 bases, with 7 bases left between them. Germline V CDR1 and CDR2: SGHTA, FQGNSA. The CDR3 totals 14 residues. The CDR3 loop reads CASSLGRSSYEQYF. CDR3 DNA sequence: TGTGCCAGCAGCTTAGGACGCAGCTCCTACGAGCAGTACTTC.

This clonotype was counted a few times. CDR3 sequence: CASSYAGLNTEAFF. The CDR3 DNA is TGTGCCAGCAGTTATGCGGGGTTGAACACTGAAGCTTTCTTT. The chain joins TRBV6-2 or TRBV6-3 to TRBJ1-1; D gene ambiguous. Looked up from germline, CDR1 is MNHEY and CDR2 is SVGEGT. This CDR3 comprises 14 residues. V lost 3 bases and J lost 0, with 8 bases in between.

The chain joins TRBV28 to TRBJ1-1; D possibly corresponds to TRBD1 (5 bases). V was shortened by 3 bases and J by 1 base, with 12 bases between the two germline ends. The CDR3 length is 15 residues. Germline values: CDR1 MDHEN, CDR2 SYDVKM. Here the CDR3 reads CASSFDPTENTEAFF. CDR3 bases: TGTGCCAGCAGTTTCGACCCGACAGAGAACACTGAAGCTTTCTTT.

The chain has TRBV5-1 and TRBJ2-3, with D perhaps TRBD2 (5 bases). There are 15 residues in the CDR3. In germline, CDR1 is SGHRS, CDR2 YFSETQ. The V gene lost 1 base and the J gene lost 1 base, with 10 bases spanning the gap. The CDR3 coding sequence is TGCGCCAGCAGCTTGCTGGAGGCGCGCACAGATACGCAGTATTTT. It encodes CASSLLEARTDTQYF.

This clonotype was seen a handful of times. In DNA form, the CDR3 reads TGCGCCAGCAGCTTGGACGGCCAGACCGGGGAGCTGTTTTTT. Translated: CASSLDGQTGELFF. The chain links TRBV5-1 to TRBJ2-2, with D uncertain. The germline CDR1 and CDR2 sequences are SGHRS and YFSETQ. The CDR3 extends over 14 amino acids. Trimming removed 0 bases from V and 5 bases from J, with 8 bases in between.

This sequence joins TRBV7-2 and TRBJ1-5; D is uncertain. Germline CDR1 SGHTA, CDR2 FQGNSA. Deletions cut 5 bases from V and 3 bases from J, with 11 bases between. The CDR3 is made up of 14 amino acids. CDR3 in amino acids: CASSGGGPNQPQHF. The CDR3 region has the DNA TGTGCCAGCAGCGGCGGAGGGCCCAATCAGCCCCAGCATTTT. Together with reference TRBV7-2 and TRBJ1-5, the CDR3 gives the full variable domain: GAGVSQSPSNKVTEKGKDVELRCDPISGHTALYWYRQSLGQGLEFLIYFQGNSAPDKSGLPSDRFSAERTGGSVSTLTIQRTQQEDSAVYLCASSGGGPNQPQHFGDGTRLSIL.

Here the CDR3 DNA reads TGCGCCAGCAGCTTCGGGACGGAGAACTATGGCTACACCTTC. Residues: CASSFGTENYGYTF. The chain links TRBV5-1 to TRBJ1-2, with D perhaps matching TRBD1 (5 bases). This CDR3 is built from 14 residues. Trimming stripped 2 bases from V and 2 bases from J, with 10 bases between. Germline CDR1 SGHRS, CDR2 YFSETQ.

This clonotype was recorded a few times. The V gene is TRBV5-6, the J gene TRBJ2-3; D is possibly TRBD1 or TRBD2 (5 bases each). The CDR3 sequence is 13 residues long. Trimming removed 7 bases at V and 6 bases at J, with 15 bases between. Germline V CDR1 and CDR2: SGHDT, YYEEEE. CDR3 nucleotides: TGTGCCAGCGGGACCCCGGGTGGGGATACGCAGTATTTT. It translates to CASGTPGGDTQYF.

The sample holds a few counts of this clonotype. The chain couples TRBV7-2 to TRBJ1-6; D not resolved. The ends were cut back, 1 base at V and 9 bases at J, with 10 bases in the middle. The CDR3 has 14 amino acids. Germline V gene data show CDR1 as SGHTA and CDR2 as FQGNSA. The CDR3 DNA reads TGTGCCAGCAGCTTAGGAGGGTTCGGTTCACCCCTCCACTTT. As protein: CASSLGGFGSPLHF.

This clonotype was observed a few times. V and J are TRBV2 and TRBJ2-1; D remains ambiguous. Germline CDR1 SNHLY, CDR2 FYNNEI. The CDR3 runs 13 residues. V was cut by 2 bases and J by 4 bases, with 6 bases left in between. The CDR3 nucleotides are TGTGCCAGCAGTGAATTCCCGTACAATGAGCAGTTCTTC. Translation: CASSEFPYNEQFF.

Of note for this clonotype: Sequence at one end of the junction differs from germline and may be a read error. This chain joins TRBV2 and TRBJ1-2, with D perhaps TRBD1 (5 bases). Germline CDR1 SNHLY, CDR2 FYNNEI. This CDR3 has 11 residues. The CDR3 sequence is CASSGSWGFGF. The CDR3 nucleotides read TGTGCCAGCAGTGGATCTTGGGGGTTCGGCTTC. Variable domain in full (rest from reference TRBV2 and TRBJ1-2): EPEVTQTPSHQVTQMGQEVILRCVPISNHLYFYWYRQILGQKVEFLVSFYNNEISEKSEIFDDQFSVERPDGSNFTLKIRSTKLEDSAMYFCASSGSWGFGFGSGTRLTVV.

At least ten counts were recorded for this clonotype. This rearrangement joins TRBV20-1 to TRBJ2-5, with 10 bases aligning to TRBD2. J lost 1 base, V lost 1 base, and 3 bases had no gene match. This CDR3 is built from 15 residues. The germline CDR1 and CDR2 sequences are DFQATT and SNEGSKA (reference sequence). As DNA, the CDR3 is TGCAGTGCTAGAGCTAGCGGGGGTGTCCAAGAGACCCAGTACTTC. Translation: CSARASGGVQETQYF.

The V gene is TRBV7-9, the J gene TRBJ2-1; the D gene is possibly TRBD1 (6 bases). There are 11 residues in the CDR3. The V and J ends lost 11 bases and 7 bases respectively, with 12 bases between them. Germline lookup yields CDR1 SEHNR and CDR2 FQNEAQ (reference sequence). CDR3 DNA sequence: TGTGCCGGGGGAAGGGGGAATGAGCAGTTCTTC. This encodes CAGGRGNEQFF.